The rows below give T cell receptor beta chains drawn from one sample of a study of blood T cell repertoires in COVID-19. Clones were read by immunoSEQ multiplex PCR, and TCRdb kept only the in-frame ones, dropping some. The profile covers under 300,000 clones, with about 86% appearing a single time and approximately 14% taken by the ten largest. The sample taken for sequencing was peripheral blood. The receptor set was obtained from a woman aged 70-85 years with COVID-19, enrolled during active disease. CDR3s include the opening cysteine and the closing phenylalanine or tryptophan. Each record gives: D gene, V gene, J gene, clone size, CDR3 DNA, CDR3 protein. D genes are given only for firm matches. Clone size, where shown, is once, few, many, or a class for clones that have expanded.

NA	TRBV7-9	TRBJ2-3	NA	TGTGCCAGTATGGAGGCGGGGAGCACAGATACGCAGTATTTT	CASMEAGSTDTQYF
TRBD1	TRBV7-2	TRBJ1-2	NA	TGTGCCAGCAGCTCCGACGGACAGGGAAACTATGGCTACACCTTC	CASSSDGQGNYGYTF
NA	TRBV19	TRBJ1-5	NA	TGTGCCAGTAGTATAGGACACTCAAATCAGCCCCAGCATTTT	CASSIGHSNQPQHF
TRBD1	TRBV6-5	TRBJ2-1	NA	TGTGCCAGCGGACAGGGTACGAGTTTCTATGAGCAGTTCTTC	CASGQGTSFYEQFF
NA	TRBV6-5	TRBJ2-5	NA	TGTGCCAGCAGTTACGTCGGGGAGACCCAGTACTTC	CASSYVGETQYF
NA	TRBV12-3/TRBV12-4	TRBJ2-1	NA	TGTGCCAGCAGGCACCGAAGAGATGAGCAGTTCTTC	CASRHRRDEQFF
NA	TRBV4-2	TRBJ2-5	NA	TGTGCCAGCAGCCAAGATAACGTAGGGGGAGAGACCCAGTACTTC	CASSQDNVGGETQYF
TRBD1	TRBV6-2/TRBV6-3	TRBJ1-2	once	TGTGCCAGCAGTGACAGGGAAGCTCACTATGGCTACACCTTC	CASSDREAHYGYTF
TRBD2	TRBV2	TRBJ2-5	NA	TGTGCCAGCAGGACTGGGATAGCGGGGGGGCGAAAGACCCAGTACTTC	CASRTGIAGGRKTQYF
NA	TRBV10-3	TRBJ2-5	NA	TGTGCCATCAGTCCCCTCTCAGGGGGGGAGACCCAGTACTTC	CAISPLSGGETQYF
TRBD1	TRBV3-1/TRBV3-2	TRBJ2-7	NA	TGTGCCAGCAGCCCATGGACAGGTGAGGACGAGCAGTACTTC	CASSPWTGEDEQYF
NA	TRBV30	TRBJ2-5	NA	TGTGCCTGGAAGATGGGGGGGGCCGGCGAGACCCAGTACTTC	CAWKMGGAGETQYF
NA	TRBV12-3/TRBV12-4	TRBJ2-5	NA	TGTGCCAGTTTAGGGGTGGAGACCCAGTACTTC	CASLGVETQYF
TRBD1	TRBV5-1	TRBJ1-1	NA	TGCGCCAGCAGCTTGGGACAGGGGGTGAACACTGAAGCTTTCTTT	CASSLGQGVNTEAFF
TRBD2	TRBV7-9	TRBJ2-1	NA	TGTGCCAGCAACGGACTAGCGGGGGTCCCCTACAATGAGCAGTTCTTC	CASNGLAGVPYNEQFF
NA	TRBV9	TRBJ2-1	NA	TGTGCCAGCACCCCCGGGAGCGATGAGCAGTTCTTC	CASTPGSDEQFF
NA	TRBV27	TRBJ1-1	NA	TGTGCCAGCAGTCCAAACAAGAACACTGAAGCTTTCTTT	CASSPNKNTEAFF